This T cell receptor (beta chain) derives from a study of OX40 agonist ivuxolimab in advanced cancers. Study findings and constraints: Dose levels from 0.1 to 3.0 mg/kg saw CD4+ and CD8+ blood T cells expand clonally by week 6. Antigen specificity remained undetermined for the expanded peripheral T cells. Researchers report that CD8+ T cells had, on average, more expanded clones than CD4+.

For this clone: Its antigen is unidentified.

There are 17 residues in the CDR3. Per the germline V gene, CDR1 is LGHNA and CDR2 is YSLEER. Between the trimmed V and J ends, which lost 0 bases and 3 bases, there was a span of 16 bases. No patient had autoimmune disease or received systemic immunosuppression. Measured with immunoSEQ multiplex PCR; TCRdb has only the in-frame clones, and not every one. The sample lists tens of thousands of clones, 85% to 95% seen once, with approximately 25% in the top ten. The clonotype was recovered from an adult with an advanced solid tumor such as melanoma, head and neck, liver or kidney cancer. The chain carries TRBV4-3 and TRBJ2-3; unclear D gene. The starting material was CD4+ or CD8+ T cells sorted from blood, obtained in a trial of the OX40 agonist ivuxolimab. The CDR3 sequence: CASSQDPRLRKTDTQYF. The CDR3 DNA reads as TGCGCCAGCAGCCAAGATCCTAGGCTAAGGAAGACAGATACGCAGTATTTT.